These T cell receptor beta chains were read from a single sample in a study of OX40 agonist ivuxolimab in advanced cancers. Sequencing was performed with immunoSEQ multiplex PCR; in TCRdb, only in-frame clones are kept and a portion is missing. This table holds tens of thousands of clones, just under 90% found once. This specimen was CD4+ or CD8+ T cells sorted from blood, taken in a trial of the OX40 agonist ivuxolimab. The receptor set was obtained from an adult with an advanced solid tumor such as melanoma, head and neck, liver or kidney cancer. Both conserved end residues are part of each CDR3. D genes are given only for firm matches. Expanded clones are given a class, and other clones once, few, many or no size at all.

J	D	size	V	CDR3	DNA
TRBJ1-6	TRBD1	NA	TRBV18	CASSRTGGDSPLHF	TGTGCCAGCTCTCGGACAGGGGGCGATTCACCCCTCCACTTT
TRBJ2-4	NA	NA	TRBV11-2	CASSLRLAKNIQYF	TGTGCCAGCAGCTTACGGTTAGCCAAAAACATTCAGTACTTC
TRBJ2-3	NA	NA	TRBV10-1	CASSEGGAGDTQYF	TGCGCCAGCAGTGAGGGGGGGGCGGGAGATACGCAGTATTTT
TRBJ2-7	NA	once	TRBV28	CASSPGVTRGHEQYF	TGTGCCAGCAGTCCTGGAGTTACTAGAGGCCACGAGCAGTACTTC
TRBJ2-1	TRBD2	NA	TRBV19	CASSILAGADEQFF	TGTGCCAGTAGTATCCTAGCGGGAGCAGACGAGCAGTTCTTC
TRBJ2-1	TRBD2	NA	TRBV9	CASSPPPGTRGKEQFF	TGTGCCAGCAGCCCACCCCCCGGGACTAGGGGAAAGGAGCAGTTCTTC
TRBJ2-2	TRBD1	NA	TRBV10-3	CAISEPGQGIGELFF	TGTGCCATCAGTGAGCCGGGACAGGGTATCGGGGAGCTGTTTTTT
TRBJ2-3	TRBD2	NA	TRBV7-2	CASSLGGLADTQYF	TGTGCCAGCAGCTTAGGGGGACTAGCAGATACGCAGTATTTT
TRBJ2-5	TRBD2	NA	TRBV5-6	CASGLAGGEETQYF	TGTGCCAGTGGACTAGCGGGAGGTGAGGAGACCCAGTACTTC
TRBJ1-5	NA	NA	TRBV30	CAWTTGLDQPQHF	TGTGCCTGGACAACAGGGCTGGATCAGCCCCAGCATTTT
TRBJ2-7	NA	NA	TRBV5-1	CASSLELSDNDEQYF	TGCGCCAGCAGCTTGGAATTATCCGACAACGACGAGCAGTACTTC
TRBJ2-3	TRBD1	NA	TRBV12-5	CASGLGDRNPDTQYF	TGTGCTAGTGGTTTGGGGGACAGGAACCCAGATACGCAGTATTTT
TRBJ2-7	TRBD2	NA	TRBV7-2	CASSDGRAGGYEQYF	TGTGCCAGCAGCGATGGACGAGCGGGAGGCTACGAGCAGTACTTC
TRBJ2-5	NA	NA	TRBV7-9	CASSLAIRGRQETQYF	TGTGCCAGCAGCTTAGCGATCAGGGGCCGCCAAGAGACCCAGTACTTC
TRBJ2-5	NA	NA	TRBV11-2	CASNGQAPETQYF	TGTGCCAGCAACGGACAAGCCCCGGAGACCCAGTACTTC
TRBJ1-1	TRBD1	NA	TRBV6-1	CASREQGAITEAFF	TGTGCCAGCAGAGAACAGGGGGCAATCACTGAAGCTTTCTTT
TRBJ2-2	NA	NA	TRBV7-9	CASSKLGVTGELFF	TGTGCCAGCAGCAAACTAGGGGTTACCGGGGAGCTGTTTTTT
TRBJ2-2	NA	NA	TRBV30	CAWSVSTTGELFF	TGTGCCTGGAGTGTTAGTACCACCGGGGAGCTGTTTTTT
TRBJ2-3	TRBD2	NA	TRBV28	CASTQRTSSDTQYF	TGTGCCAGCACCCAAAGGACTAGCTCAGATACGCAGTATTTT
TRBJ2-7	TRBD2	NA	TRBV11-2	CASSLGSGRANLYEQYF	TGTGCCAGCAGCTTAGGGTCCGGGAGGGCTAATCTCTACGAGCAGTACTTC
TRBJ1-3	NA	NA	TRBV29-1	CSVAPEARDTIYF	TGCAGCGTTGCTCCAGAGGCTCGCGACACCATATATTTT
TRBJ2-2	NA	once	TRBV7-3	CASSPRPLAGELFF	TGTGCCAGCAGCCCGCGGCCTCTGGCCGGGGAGCTGTTTTTT
TRBJ2-2	TRBD2	NA	TRBV27	CASSFLAGGPVGELFF	TGTGCCAGCAGTTTTCTGGCGGGAGGGCCGGTCGGGGAGCTGTTTTTT
TRBJ2-1	NA	NA	TRBV11-2	CASRPRGDNEQFF	TGTGCCAGCAGACCCAGGGGCGACAATGAGCAGTTCTTC
TRBJ2-7	NA	NA	TRBV7-9	CASSSPKNYEQYF	TGTGCCAGCAGCTCCCCTAAGAACTACGAGCAGTACTTC
TRBJ1-4	NA	NA	TRBV4-2	CASSQDLGAFEKLFF	TGTGCCAGCAGCCAAGATTTAGGGGCCTTCGAAAAACTGTTTTTT
TRBJ2-6	NA	NA	TRBV19	CASSTLGSGANVLTF	TGTGCCAGTAGTACATTGGGGTCTGGGGCCAACGTCCTGACTTTC
TRBJ2-5	NA	NA	TRBV10-1	CASSDGGHGETQYF	TGCGCCAGCAGTGATGGGGGCCACGGGGAGACCCAGTACTTC